The present entry profiles one TCR beta chain with its context. As yet, its antigen is unknown. TCRdb's copy holds only in-frame clones and misses some; the assay was immunoSEQ multiplex PCR. The repertoire holds about 21,000 clones, nearly 90% seen once, with roughly 29% in the top ten. This specimen belongs to a study of T cells in localized non-small cell lung cancer. The V gene's germline CDR1 is LNHDA and CDR2 SQIVND (reference sequence). J was trimmed by 4 bases and V by 3 bases; bases with no gene match: 2. This CDR3 is built from 13 residues. Study-wide findings and caveats: The appearance of a median approximately 57 of the top 100 tumor clones was seen in adjacent lung. Among blood samples, higher T cell density accompanied longer overall survival. It was uninvolved adjacent lung that showed the highest T cell clonality, exceeding tumor.

Specimen: peripheral blood mononuclear cells, collected before any cancer treatment. The chain uses TRBV19 and TRBJ1-1; 7 bases map to TRBD1. The receptor's source is a male donor aged 60 or over with stage II lung adenocarcinoma. DNA for the CDR3: TGTGCCAGTAGTATCCAGGGGGGCACTGAAGCTTTCTTT. As protein: CASSIQGGTEAFF.